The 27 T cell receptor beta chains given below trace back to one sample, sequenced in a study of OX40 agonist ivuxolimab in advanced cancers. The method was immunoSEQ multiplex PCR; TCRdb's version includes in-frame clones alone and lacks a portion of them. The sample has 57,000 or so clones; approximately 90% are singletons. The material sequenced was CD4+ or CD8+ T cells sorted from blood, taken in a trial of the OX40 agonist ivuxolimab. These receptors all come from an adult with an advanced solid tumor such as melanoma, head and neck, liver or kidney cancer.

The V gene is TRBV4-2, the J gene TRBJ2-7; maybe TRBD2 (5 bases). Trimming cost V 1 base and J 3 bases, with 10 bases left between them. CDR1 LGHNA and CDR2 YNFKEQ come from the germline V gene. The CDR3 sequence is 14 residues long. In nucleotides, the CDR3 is TGTGCCAGCAGCCAAGGTAACGGGAACTACGAGCAGTACTTC. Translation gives CASSQGNGNYEQYF.

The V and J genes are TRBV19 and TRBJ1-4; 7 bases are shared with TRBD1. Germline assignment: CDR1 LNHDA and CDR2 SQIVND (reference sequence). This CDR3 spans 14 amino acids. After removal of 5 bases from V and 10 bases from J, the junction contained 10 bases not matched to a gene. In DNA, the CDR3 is TGTGCCAGTAGTCCTGCAGGGGGAGTAGGAAAACTGTTTTTT. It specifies CASSPAGGVGKLFF.

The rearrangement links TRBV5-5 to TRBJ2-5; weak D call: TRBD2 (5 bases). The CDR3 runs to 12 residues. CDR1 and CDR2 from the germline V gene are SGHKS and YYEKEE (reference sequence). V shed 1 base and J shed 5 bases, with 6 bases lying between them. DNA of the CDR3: TGTGCCAGCAGCTTGCAGCGGGAGACCCAGTACTTC. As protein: CASSLQRETQYF.

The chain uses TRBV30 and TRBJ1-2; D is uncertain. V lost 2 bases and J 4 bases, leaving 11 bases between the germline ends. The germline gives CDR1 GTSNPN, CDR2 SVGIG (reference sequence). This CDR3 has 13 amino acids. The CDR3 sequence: CAWSPGSSYGYTF. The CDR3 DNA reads TGTGCCTGGAGTCCGGGCAGCAGCTATGGCTACACCTTC.

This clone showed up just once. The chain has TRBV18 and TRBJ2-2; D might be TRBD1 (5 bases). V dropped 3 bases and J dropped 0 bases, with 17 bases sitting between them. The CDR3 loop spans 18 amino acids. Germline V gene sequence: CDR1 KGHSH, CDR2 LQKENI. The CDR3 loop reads CASSPSRYSRANTGELFF. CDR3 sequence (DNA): TGTGCCAGCTCACCTTCTCGGTACAGCAGGGCGAACACCGGGGAGCTGTTTTTT.

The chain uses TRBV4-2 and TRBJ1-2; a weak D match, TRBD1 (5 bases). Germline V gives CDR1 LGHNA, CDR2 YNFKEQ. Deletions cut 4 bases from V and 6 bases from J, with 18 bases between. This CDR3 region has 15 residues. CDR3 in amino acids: CASSPHQGPRDGYTF. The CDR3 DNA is TGTGCCAGCAGCCCTCACCAAGGCCCCAGGGATGGCTACACCTTC.

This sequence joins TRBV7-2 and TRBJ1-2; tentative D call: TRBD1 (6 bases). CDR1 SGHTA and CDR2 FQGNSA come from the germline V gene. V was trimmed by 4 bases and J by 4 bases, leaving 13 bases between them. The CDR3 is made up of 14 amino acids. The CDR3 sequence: CASSSTGYSYGYTF. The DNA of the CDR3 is TGTGCCAGCAGCTCCACAGGGTACTCCTATGGCTACACCTTC.

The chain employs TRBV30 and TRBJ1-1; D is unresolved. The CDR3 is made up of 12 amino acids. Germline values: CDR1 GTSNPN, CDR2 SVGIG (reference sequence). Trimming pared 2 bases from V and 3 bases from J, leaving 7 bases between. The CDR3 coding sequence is TGTGCCTGGAGTCCCAGTTACACTGAAGCTTTCTTT. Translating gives CAWSPSYTEAFF.

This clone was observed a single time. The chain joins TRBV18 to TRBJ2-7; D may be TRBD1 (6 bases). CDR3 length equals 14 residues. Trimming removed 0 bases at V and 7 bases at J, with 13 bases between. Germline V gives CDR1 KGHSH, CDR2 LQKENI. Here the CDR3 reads CASSPPGDRGEQYF. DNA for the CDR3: TGTGCCAGCTCACCACCGGGCGATAGGGGGGAGCAGTACTTC. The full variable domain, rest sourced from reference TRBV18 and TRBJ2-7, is NAGVMQNPRHLVRRRGQEARLRCSPMKGHSHVYWYRQLPEEGLKFMVYLQKENIIDESGMPKERFSAEFPKEGPSILRIQQVVRGDSAAYFCASSPPGDRGEQYFGPGTRLTVT.

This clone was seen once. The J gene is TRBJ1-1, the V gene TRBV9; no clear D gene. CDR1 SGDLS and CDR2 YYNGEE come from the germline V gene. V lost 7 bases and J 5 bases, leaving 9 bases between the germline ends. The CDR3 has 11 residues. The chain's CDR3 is CASGGRTEAFF. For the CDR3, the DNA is TGTGCCAGCGGCGGCCGGACTGAAGCTTTCTTT.

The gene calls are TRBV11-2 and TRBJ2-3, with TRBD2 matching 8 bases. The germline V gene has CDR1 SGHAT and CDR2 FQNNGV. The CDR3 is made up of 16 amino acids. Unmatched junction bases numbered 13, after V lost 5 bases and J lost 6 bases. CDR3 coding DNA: TGTGCCAGCAGCCTTTTCGGGACTAGTAACGGGGATACGCAGTATTTT. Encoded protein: CASSLFGTSNGDTQYF.

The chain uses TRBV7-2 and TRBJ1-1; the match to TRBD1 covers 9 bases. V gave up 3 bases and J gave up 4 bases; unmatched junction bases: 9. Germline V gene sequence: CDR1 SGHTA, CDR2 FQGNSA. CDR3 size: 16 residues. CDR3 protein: CASSFRTGVSPTEAFF. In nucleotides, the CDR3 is TGTGCCAGCAGCTTCAGGACAGGGGTTTCCCCCACTGAAGCTTTCTTT.

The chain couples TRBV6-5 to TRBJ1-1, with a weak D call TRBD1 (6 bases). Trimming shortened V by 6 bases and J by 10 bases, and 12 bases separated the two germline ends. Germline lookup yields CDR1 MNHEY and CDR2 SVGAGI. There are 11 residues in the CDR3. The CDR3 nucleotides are TGTGCCAGCAGCTTACAGGGTTCAGCTTTCTTT. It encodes CASSLQGSAFF.

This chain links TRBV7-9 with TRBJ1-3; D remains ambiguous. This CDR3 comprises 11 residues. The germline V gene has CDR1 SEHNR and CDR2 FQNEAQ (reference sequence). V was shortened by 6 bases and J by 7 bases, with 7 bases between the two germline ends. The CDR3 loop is CASSAANTIYF. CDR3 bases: TGTGCCAGCAGTGCGGCCAACACCATATATTTT.

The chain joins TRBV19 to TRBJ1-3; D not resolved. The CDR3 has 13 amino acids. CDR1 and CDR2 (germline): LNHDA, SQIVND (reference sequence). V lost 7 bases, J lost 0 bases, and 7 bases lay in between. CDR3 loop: CASKVYSGNTIYF. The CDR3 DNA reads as TGTGCCAGTAAGGTGTACTCTGGAAACACCATATATTTT.

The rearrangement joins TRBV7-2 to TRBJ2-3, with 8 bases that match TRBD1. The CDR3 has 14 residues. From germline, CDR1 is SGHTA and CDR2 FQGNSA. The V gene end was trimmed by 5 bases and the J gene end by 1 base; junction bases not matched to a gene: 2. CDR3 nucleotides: TGTGCCAGCAGCCTGGACAGGGGCACAGATACGCAGTATTTT. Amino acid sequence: CASSLDRGTDTQYF. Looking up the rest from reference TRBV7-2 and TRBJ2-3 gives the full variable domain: GAGVSQSPSNKVTEKGKDVELRCDPISGHTALYWYRQSLGQGLEFLIYFQGNSAPDKSGLPSDRFSAERTGGSVSTLTIQRTQQEDSAVYLCASSLDRGTDTQYFGPGTRLTVL.

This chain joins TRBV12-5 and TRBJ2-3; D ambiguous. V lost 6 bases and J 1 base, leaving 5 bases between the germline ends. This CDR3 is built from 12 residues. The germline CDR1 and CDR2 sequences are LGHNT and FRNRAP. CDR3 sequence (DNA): TGTGCTAGTGGACGAGGCACAGATACGCAGTATTTT. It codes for CASGRGTDTQYF.

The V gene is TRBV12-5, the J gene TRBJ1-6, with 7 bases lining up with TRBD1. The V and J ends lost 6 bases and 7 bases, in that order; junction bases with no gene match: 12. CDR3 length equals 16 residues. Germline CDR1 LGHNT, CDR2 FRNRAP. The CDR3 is CASGSGSGQINSPLHF. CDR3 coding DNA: TGTGCTAGTGGATCGGGATCGGGACAGATCAATTCACCCCTCCACTTT.

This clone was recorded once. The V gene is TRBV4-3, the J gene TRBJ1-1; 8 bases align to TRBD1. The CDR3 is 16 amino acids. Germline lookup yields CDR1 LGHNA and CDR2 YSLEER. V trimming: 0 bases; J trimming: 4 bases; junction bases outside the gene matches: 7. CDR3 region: CASSQDEGRGRTEAFF. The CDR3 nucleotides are TGCGCCAGCAGCCAAGACGAGGGCAGGGGGCGCACTGAAGCTTTCTTT.

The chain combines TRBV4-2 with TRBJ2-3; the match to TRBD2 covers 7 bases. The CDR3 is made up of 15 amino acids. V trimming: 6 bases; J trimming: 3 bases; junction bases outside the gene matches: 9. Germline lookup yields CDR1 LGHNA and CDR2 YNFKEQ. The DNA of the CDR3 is TGTGCCAGCAGTCCGGTAAGGACTAGGACAGATACGCAGTATTTT. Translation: CASSPVRTRTDTQYF.

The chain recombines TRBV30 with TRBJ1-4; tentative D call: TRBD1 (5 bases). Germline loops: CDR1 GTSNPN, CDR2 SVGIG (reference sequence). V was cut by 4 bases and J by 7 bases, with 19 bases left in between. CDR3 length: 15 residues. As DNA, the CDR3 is TGTGCCTGGACCCTCAAGGGACGGACGCGTGAAAAACTGTTTTTT. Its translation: CAWTLKGRTREKLFF.

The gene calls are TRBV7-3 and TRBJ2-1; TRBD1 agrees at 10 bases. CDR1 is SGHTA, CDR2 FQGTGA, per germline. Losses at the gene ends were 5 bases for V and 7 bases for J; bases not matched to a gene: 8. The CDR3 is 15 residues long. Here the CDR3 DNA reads TGTGCCAGCAGCCTGCCGACAGGGGGCACAAATGAGCAGTTCTTC. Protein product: CASSLPTGGTNEQFF.

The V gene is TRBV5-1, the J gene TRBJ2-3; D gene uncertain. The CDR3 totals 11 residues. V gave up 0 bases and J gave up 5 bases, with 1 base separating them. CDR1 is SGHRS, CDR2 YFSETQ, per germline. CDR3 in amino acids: CASSLEDTQYF. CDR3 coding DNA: TGCGCCAGCAGCTTGGAAGATACGCAGTATTTT.

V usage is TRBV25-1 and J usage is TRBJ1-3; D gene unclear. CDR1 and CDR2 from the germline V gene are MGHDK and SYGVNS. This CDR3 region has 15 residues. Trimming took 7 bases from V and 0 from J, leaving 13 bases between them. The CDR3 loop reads CASTPKWDSGNTIYF. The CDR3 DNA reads TGTGCCAGCACCCCTAAGTGGGACTCTGGAAACACCATATATTTT.

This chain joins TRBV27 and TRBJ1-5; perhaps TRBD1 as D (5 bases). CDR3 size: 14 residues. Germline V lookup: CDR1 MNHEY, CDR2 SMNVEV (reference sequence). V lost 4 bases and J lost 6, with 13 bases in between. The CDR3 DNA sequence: TGTGCCAGCAGTTCAGGGTCTCTCTCTCAGCCCCAGCATTTT. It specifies CASSSGSLSQPQHF.

The CDR3 DNA reads TGTGCCAGCAGTGAATACGCAGAAGCTTATGGCTACACCTTC. Protein: CASSEYAEAYGYTF. The chain couples TRBV6-1 to TRBJ1-2; D remains unclear. The V end lost 2 bases, the J end lost 5 bases, and 12 bases lay between the germline ends. This CDR3 spans 14 amino acids. Germline CDR1 is MNHNS and CDR2 is SASEGT.

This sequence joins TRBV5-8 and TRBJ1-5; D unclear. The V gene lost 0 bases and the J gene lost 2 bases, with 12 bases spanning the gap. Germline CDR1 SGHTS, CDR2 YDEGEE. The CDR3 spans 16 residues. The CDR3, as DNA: TGTGCCAGCAGCTTGGGAGGCGGCAGTGGCAATCAGCCCCAGCATTTT. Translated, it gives CASSLGGGSGNQPQHF.